This T cell receptor beta chain was recorded in a study of shared clonotypes between healthy human individuals. Method: immunoSEQ multiplex PCR; TCRdb's copy keeps in-frame clones and lacks some. The sample carries 2 million to 2.5 million clones, approximately 96% recorded once. V lost 0 bases and J lost 5, with 5 bases in between. CDR1 SGHTA and CDR2 FQGNSA come from the germline V gene. The CDR3 is 12 residues long. The material sequenced was naive CD4+ T cells sorted from blood. This sample's subset: CD45RA+ positively selected. This sequence joins TRBV7-2 and TRBJ2-7; a possible D gene is TRBD1 (5 bases). This TCR was recovered from a young man in good health. The CDR3 sequence is CASSLAGHEQYF. CDR3 nucleotides: TGTGCCAGCAGCTTAGCGGGGCACGAGCAGTACTTC.